One and the same sample provided the 17 T cell receptor beta chains below, sequenced in a study of blood T cells in healthy people across ages (dated by TCRdb to the mid-2010s). Receptor libraries were prepared by 5' RACE. TCRdb names Illumina HiSeq 2500 as the instrument used. The second PCR ran for about 7 to 11 cycles and used a J-beta primer mix along with a sample-barcoded 5' primer. TCRdb ran its own pipeline on the public reads, namely fastp trimming at Q25 and MiXCR clone calling, and kept in-frame beta chains. Each entry merges the rows of one CDR3 protein and shows their most common DNA and genes. This sample is represented by 1.5 million to 2 million distinct CDR3 sequences; roughly 30% of them were singletons. Approximately 7.7% of the sample comes from the top ten. The sequenced material came from blood. The source of these receptors is a woman in her twenties or thirties in good health.

A few counts support this clonotype. The V gene is TRBV20-1, the J gene TRBJ1-1; 9 bases map to TRBD1. Germline CDR1 DFQATT, CDR2 SNEGSKA (reference sequence). V was pared by 6 bases and J by 4 bases, with 3 bases of the junction left unmatched. CDR3 size: 12 residues. DNA of the CDR3: TGCAGTGCGGGACAGGGCACCACTGAAGCTTTCTTT. Translation gives CSAGQGTTEAFF.

This clonotype was counted ten times or more. The V gene is TRBV20-1, the J gene TRBJ2-1, with 8 nucleotides matching TRBD2. This CDR3 has 15 residues. The V segment lost 0 bases and the J segment 9 bases; nucleotides outside the gene matches: 10. CDR1 is DFQATT, CDR2 SNEGSKA, per germline (reference sequence). The CDR3 DNA reads TGCAGTGCTAGAGAAATCGGAGCGGGAGTGAGTGAGCAGTTCTTC. Amino acids: CSAREIGAGVSEQFF.

Only a few counts were recorded for this clonotype. This chain links TRBV6-6 with TRBJ1-2; 9 bases line up with TRBD1. Germline V gene lookup returns CDR1 MNHNY and CDR2 SVGAGI (reference sequence). V gave up 6 bases and J gave up 5 bases; unmatched junction bases: 7. This CDR3 comprises 14 residues. CDR3 loop: CASRGTGRDYGYTF. DNA for the CDR3: TGTGCCAGCAGGGGGACAGGGAGGGATTATGGCTACACCTTC.

Notes on this clonotype: The DNA is omitted, as the CDR3 cannot be located on it reliably, and the CDR3 follows TCRdb's listing. The V call is TRBV21-1, the J call TRBJ2-3; TRBD2 is the table's D call and was not checked against the DNA. TRBV21-1 has pseudogene status. A total of 19 residues make up the CDR3, ends included. CDR3: CASSKALVAGGTYTDTQYF.

This clonotype was recorded only once. The chain employs TRBV7-8 and TRBJ2-6; no clear D. This CDR3 has 17 amino acids. V was shortened by 5 bases and J by 0 bases, with 14 bases between the two germline ends. Germline-derived CDR1 and CDR2 are SGHVS and FQNEAQ. For the CDR3, the DNA is TGTGCCAGCAGCGTAGGAAGGGTAGGCTCTGGGGCCAACGTCCTGACTTTC. This sequence encodes CASSVGRVGSGANVLTF.

The rearrangement joins TRBV11-2 to TRBJ2-5; unclear D gene. In germline, CDR1 is SGHAT, CDR2 FQNNGV. V was trimmed by 6 bases and J by 5 bases, leaving 13 bases between them. This CDR3 comprises 13 residues. The CDR3 region is CASSSDQRETQYF. The CDR3 coding sequence is TGTGCCAGCAGTTCTGACCAAAGGGAGACCCAGTACTTC.

The table lists this clonotype with many counts. The rearrangement links TRBV6-5 to TRBJ2-7; 11 positions match TRBD1. Germline assignment: CDR1 MNHEY and CDR2 SVGAGI. Trimming took 4 bases from V and 12 from J; bases not matched to a gene: 11. The CDR3 sequence is 14 residues long. Written as DNA, the CDR3 is TGTGCCAGCAGTTTCACCAGGGACAGGGGGATATCGTACTTC. It specifies CASSFTRDRGISYF.

This clonotype was seen many times. V gene TRBV12-3 or TRBV12-4 combines with J gene TRBJ2-7, with a tentative D call TRBD2 (6 bases). CDR3 length: 15 residues. V lost 5 bases to trimming and J lost 7 bases, with 21 bases between them. The CDR3 coding sequence is TGTGCCAGCAGTCCGCGACTAGGGGCCTTGGGGGAGCAGTACTTC. It is translated as CASSPRLGALGEQYF.

CDR3 in DNA: TGCGCCAGCAGCTTCGGCGCCAGCGGGGGCACAGATACGCAGTATTTT. This encodes CASSFGASGGTDTQYF. This rearrangement joins TRBV5-1 to TRBJ2-3; the match to TRBD2 covers 7 bases. The V gene end was trimmed by 2 bases and the J gene end by 1 base; junction bases not matched to a gene: 7. CDR1 is SGHRS and CDR2 is YFSETQ in the germline V gene. The CDR3 runs to 16 residues.

The chain combines TRBV6-5 with TRBJ2-2; 7 bases are a match to TRBD1. The CDR3 has 14 amino acids. The trim removed 8 bases at V and 7 bases at J, leaving 10 bases unmatched. Germline CDR1 MNHEY, CDR2 SVGAGI. In DNA form, the CDR3 reads TGTGCCAGCGGACAGGCTGGGTTCGACGGGGAGCTGTTTTTT. Its translation is CASGQAGFDGELFF.

This clonotype was observed at least ten times. The V call is TRBV20-1, the J call TRBJ2-5, with D hard to call. The CDR3 has 14 amino acids. CDR1 is DFQATT, CDR2 SNEGSKA, per germline (reference sequence). Trimming took 1 base from V and 5 from J, leaving 14 bases between them. The CDR3 protein is CSARGDSLDETQYF. CDR3 nucleotides: TGCAGTGCTAGAGGAGACTCCCTCGACGAGACCCAGTACTTC.

This clonotype appeared a few times. The J gene is TRBJ1-5, the V gene TRBV11-2, with D perhaps matching TRBD1 (5 bases). The V end was cut by 6 bases, the J end by 5 bases, with 14 bases between. The germline V gene has CDR1 SGHAT and CDR2 FQNNGV. The CDR3 has 14 residues. CDR3 DNA: TGTGCCAGCAGTCCAAGACAGCGCCATCAGCCCCAGCATTTT. This encodes CASSPRQRHQPQHF. Together with reference TRBV11-2 and TRBJ1-5, the CDR3 gives the full variable domain: EAGVAQSPRYKIIEKRQSVAFWCNPISGHATLYWYQQILGQGPKLLIQFQNNGVVDDSQLPKDRFSAERLKGVDSTLKIQPAKLEDSAVYLCASSPRQRHQPQHFGDGTRLSIL.

The chain links TRBV7-9 to TRBJ2-3; the D is unclear. Trimming removed 1 base at V and 2 bases at J, with 13 bases between. CDR1 is SEHNR, CDR2 FQNEAQ, per germline (reference sequence). This CDR3 has 16 residues. Here the CDR3 DNA reads TGTGCCAGCAGCTTAGGTTCGGTGCGGACCACAGATACGCAGTATTTT. Amino acid sequence: CASSLGSVRTTDTQYF.

J is TRBJ2-1 and V is TRBV20-1; 9 nucleotides match TRBD2. The V gene's germline CDR1 is DFQATT and CDR2 SNEGSKA (reference sequence). CDR3 size: 11 residues. The CDR3 sequence: CKPSSGDLQFF. CDR3 coding DNA: TGCAAACCATCTAGCGGGGACTTGCAGTTCTTC.

The table lists this clonotype with a few counts. The CDR3 spells CAISEWGTGGGTEAFF. The DNA of the CDR3 is TGTGCCATCAGTGAGTGGGGGACAGGGGGCGGCACTGAAGCTTTCTTT. V usage is TRBV10-3 and J usage is TRBJ1-1, with 12 bases identical to TRBD1. The germline CDR1 and CDR2 sequences are ENHRY and SYGVKD. V was pared by 1 base and J by 4 bases, with 4 bases of the junction left unmatched. There are 16 residues in the CDR3.

V and J are TRBV20-1 and TRBJ2-4; unclear D gene. The germline CDR1 and CDR2 sequences are DFQATT and SNEGSKA (reference sequence). Trimming took off 6 bases at V and 13 bases at J, with 19 bases between the two ends. This CDR3 is 12 amino acids long. As DNA, the CDR3 is TGCAGTGCCCCACCCATCGACAATGAGCAGTACTTC. This sequence encodes CSAPPIDNEQYF.

The chain combines TRBV27 with TRBJ2-7; the D is unclear. This CDR3 is 14 amino acids long. CDR1 and CDR2 from the germline V gene are MNHEY and SMNVEV (reference sequence). The V gene lost 10 bases and the J gene lost 2 bases, with 18 bases spanning the gap. The CDR3 protein is CAIRRVLVAYEQYF. The CDR3 region has the DNA TGTGCCATCCGCCGAGTTCTGGTGGCCTACGAGCAGTACTTC.